Sequencing of this TCR beta chain was carried out in a study of blood T cell repertoires in COVID-19. Across the study: Whether acute or convalescent, the COVID-19 samples came from the United States, Italy and Spain.

Only in-frame clones appear in the TCRdb table, and some are missing; sequencing was by immunoSEQ multiplex PCR. Of roughly 240,000 clones in the sample, 65% to 90% were seen once. CDR3 size: 14 residues. V lost 7 bases, J lost 10 bases, and 21 bases lay in between. The germline V gene encodes CDR1 LNHDA and CDR2 SQIVND (reference sequence). This TCR came from a man in his fifties with COVID-19, enrolled during active disease. The specimen sequenced was peripheral blood. V and J are TRBV19 and TRBJ2-3; no firm D call. The DNA of the CDR3 is TGTGCCAGTACTCAGAACCCCACGGCGGCGCCGCAGTATTTT. Translation gives CASTQNPTAAPQYF.